This paragraph covers one T cell receptor beta chain sequence. What it binds is unknown. These data belong to a study of blood T cells in healthy people across ages. It was with a sample-barcoded 5' primer and a J-beta primer mix that a second PCR of about 6 to 12 cycles was run. MiXCR was run by TCRdb on the 5' RACE reads, yielding one entry per CDR3 protein. The table shows over 300,000 distinct CDR3 sequences, with 45% to 65% occurring only once. Study-wide findings and caveats: Higher diversity, along with more naive CD4+ cells, distinguished long-lived donors from aged donors. Significant beta diversity loss was already apparent by age approximately 40, declining roughly linearly. Possibly confounding the expanded clonotype changes was the fact that donor CMV status was unknown.

Per sample, extraction of total RNA gave at least 6 micrograms in every case. The sequenced material came from blood. This clonotype was sampled from a man aged 55 to 70 in good health.

The CDR3 bases are TGTGCCAGCAAGGGACAGCTCCAAGAGACCCAGTACTTC. Translated: CASKGQLQETQYF. The V and J genes are TRBV12-3 or TRBV12-4 and TRBJ2-5, with 7 bases identical to TRBD1. V shed 7 bases, J shed 1 base, and the junction held 3 bases outside the gene matches. The CDR3 loop spans 13 amino acids.